This is a list of T cell receptor beta chains from one sample in a study of radiotherapy plus CTLA-4 blockade in lung cancer. Sequenced by immunoSEQ multiplex PCR; TCRdb stores in-frame clones only, minus some. The sample consists of 58,000 or so clones, more than 60% of them appearing once. The sequencing used peripheral blood, collected from a patient treated with radiotherapy plus ipilimumab. These receptors all stem from a human donor with non-small cell lung cancer who had a complete response to radiotherapy plus ipilimumab. The CDR3 runs from the conserved cysteine through the conserved F or W. The order of the fields is D gene, V gene, CDR3 length, J gene, CDR3 protein. The D gene is left open where the match is weak.

D: -; V: TRBV9; length: 15; J: TRBJ1-2; CDR3: CASSVEGGRGYGYTF
D: -; V: TRBV25-1; length: 14; J: TRBJ2-3; CDR3: CASSVGGGTDTQYF
D: TRBD1; V: TRBV19; length: 17; J: TRBJ1-5; CDR3: CASLESPGTGVNQPQHF
D: TRBD2; V: TRBV18; length: 13; J: TRBJ2-5; CDR3: CASSLGGSETQYF
D: TRBD2; V: TRBV30; length: 14; J: TRBJ2-1; CDR3: CAWSATSGRDEQFF
D: TRBD1; V: TRBV7-8; length: 14; J: TRBJ1-5; CDR3: CASSYRDREQPQHF
D: -; V: TRBV7-2; length: 13; J: TRBJ1-2; CDR3: CASSGAGTGGYTF
D: -; V: TRBV6-1; length: 13; J: TRBJ1-1; CDR3: CASSEEVGLEAFF
D: TRBD2; V: TRBV13; length: 17; J: TRBJ2-1; CDR3: CASSSYQGLAGYNEQFF
D: -; V: TRBV6-1; length: 13; J: TRBJ2-2; CDR3: CASSESGSGELFF
D: -; V: TRBV18; length: 16; J: TRBJ2-1; CDR3: CASSPPTFTSYNEQFF
D: -; V: TRBV19; length: 15; J: TRBJ1-1; CDR3: CASSTSTGFGTEAFF
D: -; V: TRBV11-2; length: 14; J: TRBJ2-5; CDR3: CASSVTGLGETQYF
D: TRBD2; V: TRBV7-2; length: 15; J: TRBJ2-1; CDR3: CASSPTSGERNEQFF
D: -; V: TRBV7-9; length: 14; J: TRBJ1-4; CDR3: CASSKGGVDEKLFF
D: -; V: TRBV10-1; length: 13; J: TRBJ1-1; CDR3: CASSRDTRTEAFF
D: TRBD1; V: TRBV27; length: 16; J: TRBJ2-7; CDR3: CASTSRPRTGSYEQYF
D: -; V: TRBV9; length: 14; J: TRBJ2-7; CDR3: CASSVVEGGREQYF
D: -; V: TRBV13; length: 12; J: TRBJ2-2; CDR3: CASSFSAGELFF
D: TRBD1; V: TRBV10-3; length: 13; J: TRBJ1-1; CDR3: CATQQGLNTEAFF
D: -; V: TRBV19; length: 11; J: TRBJ1-1; CDR3: CASKWDNQAFF
D: TRBD1; V: TRBV19; length: 16; J: TRBJ1-3; CDR3: CASSLNRGQSGNTIYF
D: TRBD2; V: TRBV30; length: 14; J: TRBJ2-1; CDR3: CAWSPGTSTNEQFF
D: -; V: TRBV5-6; length: 13; J: TRBJ1-2; CDR3: CASSVARNRGYTF
D: TRBD1; V: TRBV5-1; length: 15; J: TRBJ2-1; CDR3: CASSLDRGRHNEQFF
D: TRBD1; V: TRBV4-3; length: 15; J: TRBJ2-5; CDR3: CASSQTTHRGETQYF
D: -; V: TRBV5-4; length: 16; J: TRBJ2-1; CDR3: CASTQLAGQSSNEQFF
D: -; V: TRBV4-3; length: 13; J: TRBJ2-4; CDR3: CASSPDLRMTRYF
D: -; V: TRBV4-3; length: 15; J: TRBJ2-4; CDR3: CASSQDTRYRNIQYF
D: -; V: TRBV5-4; length: 17; J: TRBJ1-1; CDR3: CASSLISGRLPNTEAFF
D: TRBD2; V: TRBV6-5; length: 12; J: TRBJ2-1; CDR3: CASSLAGGEQFF
D: TRBD1; V: TRBV28; length: 15; J: TRBJ2-7; CDR3: CASSTPTGGVYEQYF
D: TRBD1; V: TRBV4-3; length: 14; J: TRBJ2-2; CDR3: CASSQRQGTGELFF
D: TRBD1; V: TRBV30; length: 14; J: TRBJ2-1; CDR3: CAWSGTGGYNEQFF
D: -; V: TRBV30; length: 13; J: TRBJ1-2; CDR3: CAWSSGLPYGYTF
D: TRBD2; V: TRBV7-9; length: 16; J: TRBJ2-3; CDR3: CASSLRASGGSDTQYF
D: TRBD2; V: TRBV7-9; length: 14; J: TRBJ2-1; CDR3: CASSWTSGTHEQFF
D: TRBD2; V: TRBV4-3; length: 16; J: TRBJ2-1; CDR3: CASSQWTSGAYNEQFF
D: TRBD1; V: TRBV5-6; length: 15; J: TRBJ1-1; CDR3: CASSFLDRVNTEAFF